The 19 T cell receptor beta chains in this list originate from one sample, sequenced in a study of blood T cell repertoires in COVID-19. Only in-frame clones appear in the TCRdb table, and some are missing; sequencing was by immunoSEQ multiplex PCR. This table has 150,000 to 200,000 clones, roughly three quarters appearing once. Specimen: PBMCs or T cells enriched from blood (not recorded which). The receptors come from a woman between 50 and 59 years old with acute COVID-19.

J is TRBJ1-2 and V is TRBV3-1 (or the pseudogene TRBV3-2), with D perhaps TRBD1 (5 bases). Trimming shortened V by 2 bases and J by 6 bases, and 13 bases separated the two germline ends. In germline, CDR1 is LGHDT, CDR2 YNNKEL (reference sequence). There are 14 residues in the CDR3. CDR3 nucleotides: TGTGCCAGCAGCCAATCCTCCCCAGGGCATGGCTACACCTTC. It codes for CASSQSSPGHGYTF.

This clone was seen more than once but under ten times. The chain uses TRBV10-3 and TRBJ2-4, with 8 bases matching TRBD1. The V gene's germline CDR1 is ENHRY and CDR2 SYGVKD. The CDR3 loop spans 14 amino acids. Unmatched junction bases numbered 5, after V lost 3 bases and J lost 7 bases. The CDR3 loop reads CAISDPDRVNIQYF. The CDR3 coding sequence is TGTGCCATCAGTGACCCGGACAGGGTGAACATTCAGTACTTC.

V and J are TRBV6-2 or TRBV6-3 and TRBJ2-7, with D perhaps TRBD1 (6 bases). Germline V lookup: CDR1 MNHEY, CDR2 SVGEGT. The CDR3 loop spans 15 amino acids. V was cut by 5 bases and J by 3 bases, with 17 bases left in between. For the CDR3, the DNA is TGTGCCAGCAGTAACCCAGGGACACCCCTCTACGAGCAGTACGTC. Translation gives CASSNPGTPLYEQYV.

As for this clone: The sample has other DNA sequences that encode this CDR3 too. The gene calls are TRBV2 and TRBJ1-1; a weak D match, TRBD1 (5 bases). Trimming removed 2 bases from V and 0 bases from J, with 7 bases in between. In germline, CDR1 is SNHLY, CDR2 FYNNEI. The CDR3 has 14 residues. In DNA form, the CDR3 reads TGTGCCAGCAGTGAACAGGGCCTGAACACTGAAGCTTTCTTT. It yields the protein CASSEQGLNTEAFF.

The CDR3 sequence: CASSLSAGQANYGYTF. The CDR3 DNA reads TGTGCCAGCAGTTTATCGGCCGGACAAGCTAACTATGGCTACACCTTC. This chain links TRBV27 with TRBJ1-2, with D maybe TRBD1 (5 bases). The CDR3 is made up of 16 amino acids. The V gene lost 0 bases and the J gene lost 0 bases, with 11 bases spanning the gap. Germline lookup yields CDR1 MNHEY and CDR2 SMNVEV (reference sequence).

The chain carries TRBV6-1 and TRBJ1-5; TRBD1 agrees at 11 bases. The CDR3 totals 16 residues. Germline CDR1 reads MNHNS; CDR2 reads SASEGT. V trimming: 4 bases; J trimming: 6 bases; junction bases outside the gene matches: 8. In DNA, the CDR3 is TGTGCCAGCAGTGCATCCGGGACAGGGGGGGGTCAGCCCCAGCATTTT. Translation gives CASSASGTGGGQPQHF.

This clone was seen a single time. CDR3 in amino acids: CASSQLLQLSSYNEQFF. CDR3 coding DNA: TGTGCCAGCAGCCAATTACTTCAACTGAGCTCCTACAATGAGCAGTTCTTC. The chain couples TRBV4-2 to TRBJ2-1, with D unclear. Germline values: CDR1 LGHNA, CDR2 YNFKEQ. Trimming left V 2 bases short and J 0 bases short, with 14 bases between. The CDR3 contains 17 residues.

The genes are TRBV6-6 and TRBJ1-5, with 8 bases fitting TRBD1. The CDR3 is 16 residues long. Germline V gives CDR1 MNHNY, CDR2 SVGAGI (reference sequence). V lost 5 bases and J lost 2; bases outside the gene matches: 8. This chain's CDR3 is CASSRGQGRGNQPQHF. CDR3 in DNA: TGTGCCAGCAGTCGAGGACAGGGACGGGGCAATCAGCCCCAGCATTTT.

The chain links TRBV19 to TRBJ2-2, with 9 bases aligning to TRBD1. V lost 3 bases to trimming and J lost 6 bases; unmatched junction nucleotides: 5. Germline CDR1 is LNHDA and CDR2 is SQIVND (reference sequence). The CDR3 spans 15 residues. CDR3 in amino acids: CASSIWDREAGELFF. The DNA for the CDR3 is TGTGCCAGTAGTATCTGGGACAGGGAAGCCGGGGAGCTGTTTTTT.

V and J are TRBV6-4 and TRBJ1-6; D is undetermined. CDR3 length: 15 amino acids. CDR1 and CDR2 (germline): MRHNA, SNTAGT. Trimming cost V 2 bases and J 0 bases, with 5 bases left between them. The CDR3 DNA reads TGTGCCAGCAGTGACGGGCTCTCCTATAATTCACCCCTCCACTTT. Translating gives CASSDGLSYNSPLHF.

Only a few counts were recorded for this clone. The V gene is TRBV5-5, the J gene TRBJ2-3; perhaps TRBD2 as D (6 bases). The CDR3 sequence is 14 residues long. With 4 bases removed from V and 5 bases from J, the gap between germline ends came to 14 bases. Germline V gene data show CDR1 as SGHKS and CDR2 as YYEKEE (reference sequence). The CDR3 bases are TGTGCCAGCAGCGGCGGGACTTCGGGAGATACGCAGTATTTT. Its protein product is CASSGGTSGDTQYF. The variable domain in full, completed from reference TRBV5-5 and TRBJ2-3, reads DAGVTQSPTHLIKTRGQQVTLRCSPISGHKSVSWYQQVLGQGPQFIFQYYEKEERGRGNFPDRFSARQFPNYSSELNVNALLLGDSALYLCASSGGTSGDTQYFGPGTRLTVL.

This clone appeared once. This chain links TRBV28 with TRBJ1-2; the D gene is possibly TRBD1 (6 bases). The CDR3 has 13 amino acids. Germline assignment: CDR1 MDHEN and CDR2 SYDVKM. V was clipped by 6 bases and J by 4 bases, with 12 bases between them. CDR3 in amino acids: CASSRDRRYGYTF. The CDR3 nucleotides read TGTGCCAGCAGCCGCGACAGGCGCTATGGCTACACCTTC.

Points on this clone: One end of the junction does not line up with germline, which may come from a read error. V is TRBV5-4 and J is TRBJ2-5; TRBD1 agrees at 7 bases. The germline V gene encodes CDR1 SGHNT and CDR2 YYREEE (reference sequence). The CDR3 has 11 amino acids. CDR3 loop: CASSSEGAKDF. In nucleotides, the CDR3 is TGTGCCAGCAGCTCCGAGGGGGCGAAGGACTTC.

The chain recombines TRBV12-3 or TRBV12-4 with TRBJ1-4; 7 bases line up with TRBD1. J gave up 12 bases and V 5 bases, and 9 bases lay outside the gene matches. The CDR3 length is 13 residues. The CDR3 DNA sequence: TGTGCCAGCAGTCGGTCTCAGGGGGAAGAACTGTTTTTT. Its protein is CASSRSQGEELFF.

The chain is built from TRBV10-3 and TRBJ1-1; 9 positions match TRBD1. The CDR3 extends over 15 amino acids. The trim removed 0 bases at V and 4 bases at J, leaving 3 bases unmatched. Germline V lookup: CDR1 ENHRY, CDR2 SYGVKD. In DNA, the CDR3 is TGTGCCATCAGTGAGTCTAAGGACAGGGGCACTGAAGCTTTCTTT. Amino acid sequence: CAISESKDRGTEAFF.

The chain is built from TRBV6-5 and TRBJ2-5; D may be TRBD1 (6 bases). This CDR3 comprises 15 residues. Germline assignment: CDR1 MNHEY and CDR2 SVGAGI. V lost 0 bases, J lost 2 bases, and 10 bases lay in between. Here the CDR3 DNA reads TGTGCCAGCAGTTACTCGGGGGCTCTACAAGAGACCCAGTACTTC. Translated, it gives CASSYSGALQETQYF.

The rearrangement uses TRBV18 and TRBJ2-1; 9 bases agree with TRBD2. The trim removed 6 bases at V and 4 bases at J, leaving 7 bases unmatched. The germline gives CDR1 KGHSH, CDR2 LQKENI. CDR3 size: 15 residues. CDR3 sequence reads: CASSSRTSDYNEQFF. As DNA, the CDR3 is TGTGCCAGCTCGTCCCGGACTAGCGATTACAATGAGCAGTTCTTC.

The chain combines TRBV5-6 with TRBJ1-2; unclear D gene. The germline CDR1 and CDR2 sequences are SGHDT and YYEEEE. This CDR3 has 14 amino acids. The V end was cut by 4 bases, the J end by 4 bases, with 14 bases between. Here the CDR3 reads CASSPQMTGYGYTF. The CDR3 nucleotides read TGTGCCAGCAGCCCCCAGATGACGGGCTATGGCTACACCTTC.

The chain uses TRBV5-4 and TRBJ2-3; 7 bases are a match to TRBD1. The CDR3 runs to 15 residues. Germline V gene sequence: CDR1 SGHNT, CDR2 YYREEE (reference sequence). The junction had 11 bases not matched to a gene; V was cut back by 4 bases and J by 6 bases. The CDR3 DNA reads TGTGCCAGCAGCCCTATGACAGGGCAAAGGGATACGCAGTATTTT. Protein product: CASSPMTGQRDTQYF.